Sequencing of this T cell receptor beta chain was carried out in a study of tumor-infiltrating lymphocytes in primary liver carcinoma. The source of the blood RNA was unsorted whole blood, and germline DNA was extracted as well. Before any surgery took place, 4 to 4.5 milliliters of peripheral blood were collected. From germline, CDR1 is SGHNT and CDR2 YENEEA. The CDR3 loop spans 15 amino acids. This clonotype was counted once. One end of the junction does not line up with germline, which may come from a read error. Production of TCR beta cDNA used roughly 500 ng total RNA together with a constant-region primer. For TCR beta, libraries were produced by three nested multiplex PCR rounds using slightly modified ARM-PCR. It was with TRBV1-TRBV30 forward primers and a C-beta reverse primer that the first two PCR rounds were run, at about 10 cycles each. Each CDR3 protein gets one entry after TCRdb re-called the multiplex PCR reads with MiXCR. The sample carries 250,000 to 400,000 distinct CDR3 sequences, approximately 65% recorded once.

This TCR came from a man aged 35 to 55 with primary liver carcinoma and hepatitis B virus infection. The sample comprised peripheral blood. V is TRBV11-3 and J is TRBJ2-2; 9 bases are shared with TRBD2. CDR3 sequence reads: CASSPSGVGTRDLFF. The DNA of the CDR3 is TGTGCCAGCAGTCCTAGCGGGGTCGGGACCAGGGACCTGTTTTTT. The variable domain in full, completed from reference TRBV11-3 and TRBJ2-2, reads EAGVVQSPRYKIIEKKQPVAFWCNPISGHNTLYWYLQNLGQGPELLIRYENEEAVDDSQLPKDRFSAERLKGVDSTLKIQPAELGDSAVYLCASSPSGVGTRDLFFGEGSRLTVL.